This TCR beta chain stems from a study of blood T cell repertoires in COVID-19. Study overall: Donors in the United States, Italy and Spain gave samples during acute or convalescent COVID-19. T cells, B-cell-depleted T cells, or PBMCs provided the cDNA or gDNA that served as material.

Per the study methods: Nucleated cell counts were estimated from reference gene primer amplification. Sequencing used immunoSEQ multiplex PCR; TCRdb keeps in-frame clones, though not all of them. Clonal size and the V and J genes are those of that table, whereas D and trimming came from the DNA. The repertoire consists of roughly 280,000 clones, with 75% to 90% occurring once and the leading ten covering about 4.5%. V shed 5 bases and J 2 bases; nucleotides not matched to a gene: 3. CDR3 length: 15 amino acids. Germline CDR1 reads SEHNR; CDR2 reads FQNEAQ (reference sequence). The sequence was obtained from a man in his sixties who had recovered from COVID-19. This chain uses TRBV7-9 with TRBJ2-7, with 13 bases aligning to TRBD2. Material: peripheral blood. CDR3 amino acids: CASSPLAGGPYEQYF. CDR3 sequence (DNA): TGTGCCAGCAGCCCACTAGCGGGAGGGCCCTACGAGCAGTACTTC.